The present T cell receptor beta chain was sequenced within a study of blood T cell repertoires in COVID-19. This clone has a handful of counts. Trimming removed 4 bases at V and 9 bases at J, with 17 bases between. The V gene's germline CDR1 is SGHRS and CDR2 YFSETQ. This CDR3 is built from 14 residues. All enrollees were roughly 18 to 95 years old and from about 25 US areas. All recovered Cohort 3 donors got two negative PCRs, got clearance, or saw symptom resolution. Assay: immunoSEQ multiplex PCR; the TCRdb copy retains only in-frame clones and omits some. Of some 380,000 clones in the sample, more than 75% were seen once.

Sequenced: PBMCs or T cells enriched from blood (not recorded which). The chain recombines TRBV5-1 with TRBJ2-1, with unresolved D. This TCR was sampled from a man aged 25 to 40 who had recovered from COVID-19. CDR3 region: CASSIDSPAAEQFF. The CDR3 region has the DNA TGCGCCAGCAGCATCGATAGCCCTGCGGCTGAGCAGTTCTTC. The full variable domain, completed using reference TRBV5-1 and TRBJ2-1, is KAGVTQTPRYLIKTRGQQVTLSCSPISGHRSVSWYQQTPGQGLQFLFEYFSETQRNKGNFPGRFSGRQFSNSRSEMNVSTLELGDSALYLCASSIDSPAAEQFFGPGTRLTVL.